Listed below are T cell receptor beta chains from one sample, sequenced in a study of early T cells in non-severe SARS-CoV-2 infection. MiXCR, run by TCRdb on the 5' RACE reads, gives a single entry per CDR3 protein. The sample has nearly 90,000 distinct CDR3 sequences, approximately 15% seen once; the top ten hold roughly 6.4%. The sequencing sample was made of whole blood. Receptors originate from an adult who was a healthcare worker with PCR-confirmed SARS-CoV-2 infection or an uninfected control (not recorded which). The CDR3 runs from the conserved cysteine through the conserved F or W. D genes are given only for firm matches. Clone size is given for some rows only: seen once, a few or many times, or a class if the clone is expanded.

D gene	V gene	J gene	clone size	CDR3 DNA	CDR3 protein
-	TRBV18	TRBJ2-6	few	TGTGCCAGCTCACCGTCCGTGGTCCAAGGGACTGGGGCCAACGTCCTGACTTTC	CASSPSVVQGTGANVLTF
TRBD1	TRBV7-9	TRBJ2-3	few	TGTGCCAGCAGCTCGCCCAGGGACAGGGGGCGAGTGTCCTACACAGATACGCAGTATTTT	CASSSPRDRGRVSYTDTQYF
-	TRBV7-9	TRBJ1-1	-	TGTGCCAGCAGGTCGGCGGGGACGAACACTGAAGCTTTCTTT	CASRSAGTNTEAFF
-	TRBV2	TRBJ2-7	-	TGTGCCAGCAGTGAATGGTGGCAGGCCTACGAGCAGTACTTC	CASSEWWQAYEQYF
TRBD1	TRBV29-1	TRBJ1-2	-	TGCAGCGTTGGGGACAGGGGCTACACCTTC	CSVGDRGYTF
-	TRBV7-2	TRBJ2-7	-	TGTGCCAGCAGCTTAGGGGTGATCCAGTACTTC	CASSLGVIQYF
TRBD1	TRBV5-1	TRBJ1-4	many	TGCGCCAGCAGCGTCGGGACAGGGGACGAAAAACTGTTTTTT	CASSVGTGDEKLFF
-	TRBV6-5	TRBJ1-4	-	TGTGCCAGCAGGTCCTCTGAAGCAACTAATGAAAAACTGTTTTTT	CASRSSEATNEKLFF
TRBD1	TRBV9	TRBJ2-7	few	TGTGCCAGCAGCGCGAGCCCGGGACAGGGGGACGAGCAGTACTTC	CASSASPGQGDEQYF
-	TRBV7-9	TRBJ2-1	-	TGTGCCAGCAGCTTAGGTAACTTGGCAGCCTTTGTTTACAATGAGCAGTTCTTC	CASSLGNLAAFVYNEQFF
-	TRBV5-1	TRBJ2-2	-	TGCGCCAGCCGGACAAGTTCAGGGAACACCGGGGAGCTGTTTTTT	CASRTSSGNTGELFF
-	TRBV20-1	TRBJ2-7	-	TGCAGTGCAGGGGACTACGAGCAGTACTTC	CSAGDYEQYF
-	TRBV6-5	TRBJ1-1	many	TGTGCCGCGGAGGGAGACACGAGGGAAGCTTTCTTT	CAAEGDTREAFF
-	TRBV13	TRBJ2-1	few	TGTGCCAGCAGTCTCAGTGCTGGGGGAGAGCAGTTCTTC	CASSLSAGGEQFF
TRBD1	TRBV5-5	TRBJ1-1	many	TGTGCCAGCAGCGTATCCGGGACAGGGGGCGTATGGGGCATGAACACTGAAGCTTTCTTT	CASSVSGTGGVWGMNTEAFF
-	TRBV11-2	TRBJ2-3	few	TGTGCCAGCAGCCTAGGTTTGGGTACGCAGTATTTT	CASSLGLGTQYF
TRBD1	TRBV7-9	TRBJ2-1	-	TGTGCCAGCAGCTCCCCGGACAGGGGGGGGTACAATGAGCAGTTCTTC	CASSSPDRGGYNEQFF
TRBD1	TRBV7-8	TRBJ1-6	-	TGTGCCAGCAGCTTAGTGGGGACAGGGCCTCCTCTGGATTCACCCCTCCACTTT	CASSLVGTGPPLDSPLHF
-	TRBV29-1	TRBJ2-7	-	TGCAGCGTCGACTGGGGAGCCTACGAGCAGTACTTC	CSVDWGAYEQYF
TRBD2	TRBV7-9	TRBJ2-7	-	TGTGCCAGCAGCTTGTATCTAGCGGGACGGAGGCCCTACGAGCAGTACTTC	CASSLYLAGRRPYEQYF
TRBD2	TRBV7-3	TRBJ2-1	many	TGTGCCAGCAGCTCCCGACTAGCGGGAGGGCCGGATGTCAATGAGCAGTTCTTC	CASSSRLAGGPDVNEQFF
TRBD1	TRBV3-1	TRBJ2-2	-	TGTGCCAGCAGCCAAGGTTTCCCGGGACAGGGGGCTTCCGGGGAGCTGTTTTTT	CASSQGFPGQGASGELFF
-	TRBV7-9	TRBJ2-2	-	TGTGCCAGCAGCTTACGGGAGAACGTGAACACCGGGGAGCTGTTTTTT	CASSLRENVNTGELFF
-	TRBV12-3/TRBV12-4	TRBJ2-1	-	TGTGCCAGCACCCACACTAGTTACAATGAGCAGTTCTTC	CASTHTSYNEQFF
-	TRBV11-2	TRBJ2-7	few	TGTGCCAGCAGCTTAGATGCCAACGAGCAGTACTTC	CASSLDANEQYF
-	TRBV7-9	TRBJ1-1	-	TGTGCCAGCAGCTCTGACGGGGTATTTATGGCTGAAGCTTTCTTT	CASSSDGVFMAEAFF
-	TRBV19	TRBJ1-5	few	TGTGCCAGTAGTATCGCTCGACAGAGCAATCAGCCCCAGCATTTT	CASSIARQSNQPQHF
-	TRBV5-1	TRBJ2-7	-	TGCGCCAGCAGCTTGGCTTCTAGCAGCCTCTACGAGCAGTACTTC	CASSLASSSLYEQYF
-	TRBV7-9	TRBJ2-2	-	TGTGCCAGCAGCTTAGCATCCGGGGCCGGGGAGCTGTTTTTT	CASSLASGAGELFF
TRBD2	TRBV4-1	TRBJ2-2	-	TGCGCCAGCAGCCCAAGCGGGAGCGGGACCGGGGAGCTGTTTTTT	CASSPSGSGTGELFF
-	TRBV27	TRBJ2-7	few	TGTGCCAGCCGGGGATCCCACGAGCAGTACTTC	CASRGSHEQYF
-	TRBV20-1	TRBJ2-1	many	TGCAGTGCTATAATACAGGGTTACAATGAGCAGTTCTTC	CSAIIQGYNEQFF
-	TRBV20-1	TRBJ1-1	many	TGCAGTGCCACGGTGAACACTGAAGCTTTCTTT	CSATVNTEAFF